The 6 T cell receptor beta chains below were found in one sample sequenced in a study of T cell responses to AZD1222 COVID-19 vaccine. Only in-frame clones appear in the TCRdb table, and some are missing; sequencing was by immunoSEQ multiplex PCR. The sample holds 200,000 or so clones, 70% to 90% seen once. This specimen consisted of peripheral blood, obtained on day 0 of AZD1222 vaccination. The source of these receptors is an adult in good health.

The chain recombines TRBV29-1 with TRBJ2-3, with TRBD2 matching 8 bases. The CDR3 runs to 15 residues. CDR1 is SQVTM, CDR2 ANQGSEA, per germline. V trimming: 3 bases; J trimming: 1 base; junction bases outside the gene matches: 6. The CDR3 is CSVDGLAGRTDTQYF. Here the CDR3 DNA reads TGCAGCGTTGATGGGCTAGCGGGTCGCACAGATACGCAGTATTTT.

This clone has more than one count but fewer than ten. This chain links TRBV30 with TRBJ1-2; D remains ambiguous. Per the germline V gene, CDR1 is GTSNPN and CDR2 is SVGIG (reference sequence). This CDR3 region has 12 residues. Trimming took off 3 bases at V and 2 bases at J, with 7 bases between the two ends. CDR3 amino acids: CAWRGGNYGYTF. The CDR3 DNA reads as TGTGCCTGGAGGGGCGGGAACTATGGCTACACCTTC.

The CDR3 DNA reads as TGTGCCAGTAGTGCCCACAGGGAGAATCAGCCCCAGCATTTT. Residues: CASSAHRENQPQHF. V gene TRBV19 combines with J gene TRBJ1-5; possibly TRBD1 for D (6 bases). Per germline, CDR1 LNHDA and CDR2 SQIVND (reference sequence). This CDR3 comprises 14 residues. Between the trimmed V and J ends, which lost 5 bases and 4 bases, there was a span of 12 bases. The full variable domain, its missing parts supplied by reference TRBV19 and TRBJ1-5, is DGGITQSPKYLFRKEGQNVTLSCEQNLNHDAMYWYRQDPGQGLRLIYYSQIVNDFQKGDIAEGYSVSREKKESFPLTVTSAQKNPTAFYLCASSAHRENQPQHFGDGTRLSIL.

The V gene is TRBV2, the J gene TRBJ2-1; possible D gene TRBD1, 5 bases. CDR1 is SNHLY and CDR2 is FYNNEI in the germline V gene. Trimming took 7 bases from V and 4 from J, leaving 17 bases between them. The CDR3 spans 15 residues. The CDR3 is CASIWPPGSYNEQFF. CDR3 DNA sequence: TGTGCCAGCATCTGGCCGCCAGGGTCATACAATGAGCAGTTCTTC.

V usage is TRBV7-2 and J usage is TRBJ2-7, with a possible D match to TRBD2 (5 bases). This CDR3 has 13 residues. CDR1 SGHTA and CDR2 FQGNSA come from the germline V gene. Trimming removed 4 bases at V and 3 bases at J, with 10 bases between. Written as DNA, the CDR3 is TGTGCCAGCAGCTCTCAGAGGGTCTACGAGCAGTACTTC. Amino acids: CASSSQRVYEQYF.

This rearrangement joins TRBV15 to TRBJ2-4; tentatively, D is TRBD2 (6 bases). The germline V and J ends were trimmed by 8 bases and 2 bases, with 10 bases remaining between them. In germline, CDR1 is LNHNV, CDR2 YYDKDF (reference sequence). CDR3 length: 13 amino acids. The CDR3 is CATGGNSKNIQYF. The CDR3 DNA sequence: TGTGCCACCGGCGGGAACTCCAAAAACATTCAGTACTTC.